The clone carrying this T cell receptor beta chain was seen ten or more times. These data belong to a study of blood T cells in healthy people across ages. A sample-barcoded 5' primer and a J-beta primer mix were used in a second PCR of roughly 7 to 12 cycles. MiXCR, applied by TCRdb to the 5' RACE reads, yields one record per CDR3 protein. This repertoire shows hundreds of thousands of distinct CDR3 sequences, approximately 40% found once; its top ten account for approximately 29%. The receptor was derived from an elderly man in good health. The specimen sequenced was blood.

This CDR3 reads CASSRRPGSDEQYF. CDR3 coding DNA: TGCGCCAGCAGCCGGCGTCCGGGTTCGGACGAGCAGTACTTC. V usage is TRBV5-1 and J usage is TRBJ2-7; the D is unclear. The CDR3 totals 14 residues. The germline V gene encodes CDR1 SGHRS and CDR2 YFSETQ. The ends were cut back, 4 bases at V and 5 bases at J, with 16 bases in the middle.